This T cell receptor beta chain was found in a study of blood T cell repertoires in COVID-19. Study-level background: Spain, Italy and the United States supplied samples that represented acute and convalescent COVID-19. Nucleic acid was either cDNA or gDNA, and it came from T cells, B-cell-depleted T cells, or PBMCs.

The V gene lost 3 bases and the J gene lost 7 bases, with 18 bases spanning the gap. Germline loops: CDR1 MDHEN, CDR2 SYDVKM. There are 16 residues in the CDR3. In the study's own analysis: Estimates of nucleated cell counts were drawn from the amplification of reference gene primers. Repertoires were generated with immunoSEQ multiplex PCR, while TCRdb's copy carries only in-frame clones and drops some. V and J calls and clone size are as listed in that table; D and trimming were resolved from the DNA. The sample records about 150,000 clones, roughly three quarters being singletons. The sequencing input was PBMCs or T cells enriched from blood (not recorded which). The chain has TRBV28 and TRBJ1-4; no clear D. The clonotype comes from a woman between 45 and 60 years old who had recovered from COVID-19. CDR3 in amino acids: CASSFSGIGAGEKLFF. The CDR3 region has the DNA TGTGCCAGCAGTTTTTCCGGCATCGGCGCGGGTGAAAAACTGTTTTTT.